A few counts support the clone carrying this T cell receptor beta chain. The antigen remains unidentified. CDR3 length equals 13 residues. Deletions cut 7 bases from V and 6 bases from J, with 13 bases between. Germline V gives CDR1 LNHDA, CDR2 SQIVND (reference sequence). These data are taken from a study of T-cell memory formation after mild COVID-19. Whole-study findings and limits: Day 15 to 85 contracting clones showed balanced CD4/CD8; later expanders leaned CD4+. Contracting CD4+ clones lay largely in CM and EM, with CD8+ ones residing in EMRA. The authors left the SARS-CoV-2 specificity of second-wave clones peaking on day 37 unconfirmed.

A single record per CDR3 protein comes from TCRdb applying MiXCR to the 5' RACE reads. The sample shows about 350,000 distinct CDR3 sequences, 25% to 30% of them seen only once. The receptor was derived from an adult woman who had mild COVID-19 (a few samples of this study predate the infection). Cell type and time point are not known. The sample taken for sequencing was PBMCs or a T cell subset sorted from them (not recorded which). The chain uses TRBV19 and TRBJ1-5; D gene unclear. The CDR3 sequence is CASTRQPGQPQHF. The DNA of the CDR3 is TGTGCCAGTACACGGCAGCCGGGTCAGCCCCAGCATTTT.